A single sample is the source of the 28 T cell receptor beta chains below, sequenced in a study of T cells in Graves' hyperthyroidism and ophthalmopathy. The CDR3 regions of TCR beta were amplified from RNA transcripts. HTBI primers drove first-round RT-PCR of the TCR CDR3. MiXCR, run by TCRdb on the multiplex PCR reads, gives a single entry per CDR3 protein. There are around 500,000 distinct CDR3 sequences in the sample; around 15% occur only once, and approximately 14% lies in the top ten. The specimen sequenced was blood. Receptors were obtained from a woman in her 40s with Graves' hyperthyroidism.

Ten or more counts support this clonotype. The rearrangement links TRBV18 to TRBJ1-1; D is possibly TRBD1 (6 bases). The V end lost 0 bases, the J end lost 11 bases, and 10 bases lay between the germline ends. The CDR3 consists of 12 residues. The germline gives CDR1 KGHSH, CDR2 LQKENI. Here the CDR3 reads CASSPPAGEAFF. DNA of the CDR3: TGTGCCAGCTCACCACCGGCAGGGGAGGCTTTCTTT.

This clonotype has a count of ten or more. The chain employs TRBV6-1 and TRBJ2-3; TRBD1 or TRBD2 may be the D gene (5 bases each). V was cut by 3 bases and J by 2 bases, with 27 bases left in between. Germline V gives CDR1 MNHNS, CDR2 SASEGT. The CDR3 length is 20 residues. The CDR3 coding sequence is TGTGCCAGCAGTGACCCCTATCGCGGGCAGGGAGAGACCTTCACAGATACGCAGTATTTT. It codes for CASSDPYRGQGETFTDTQYF.

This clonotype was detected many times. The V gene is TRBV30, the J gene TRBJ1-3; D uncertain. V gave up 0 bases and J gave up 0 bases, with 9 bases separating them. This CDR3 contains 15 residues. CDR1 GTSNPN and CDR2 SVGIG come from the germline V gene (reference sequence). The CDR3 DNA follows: TGTGCCTGGAGTGTGACGGGGTCCTCTGGAAACACCATATATTTT. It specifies CAWSVTGSSGNTIYF.

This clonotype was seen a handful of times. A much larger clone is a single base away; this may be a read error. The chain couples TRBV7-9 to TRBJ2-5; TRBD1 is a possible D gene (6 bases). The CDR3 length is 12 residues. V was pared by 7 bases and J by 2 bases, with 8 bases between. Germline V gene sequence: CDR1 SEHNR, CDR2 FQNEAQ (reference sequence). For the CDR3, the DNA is TGTGCCAGCAAGGGGGAACAAGAGACCCAGTACTTC. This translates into CASKGEQETQYF.

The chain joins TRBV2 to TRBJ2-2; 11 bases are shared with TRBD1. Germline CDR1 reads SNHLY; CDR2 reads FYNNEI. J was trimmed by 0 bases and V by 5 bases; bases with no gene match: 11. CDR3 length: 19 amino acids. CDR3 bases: TGTGCCAGCAGTAGAGGCCTGGACAGGGGGCTTTCGAACACCGGGGAGCTGTTTTTT. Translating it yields CASSRGLDRGLSNTGELFF. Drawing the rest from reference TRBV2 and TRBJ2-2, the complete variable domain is EPEVTQTPSHQVTQMGQEVILRCVPISNHLYFYWYRQILGQKVEFLVSFYNNEISEKSEIFDDQFSVERPDGSNFTLKIRSTKLEDSAMYFCASSRGLDRGLSNTGELFFGEGSRLTVL.

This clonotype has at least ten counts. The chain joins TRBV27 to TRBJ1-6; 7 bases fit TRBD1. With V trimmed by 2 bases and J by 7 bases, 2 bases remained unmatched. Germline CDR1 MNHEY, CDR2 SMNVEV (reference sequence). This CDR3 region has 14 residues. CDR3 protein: CASSLQGDNSPLHF. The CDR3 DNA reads TGTGCCAGCAGTTTACAGGGGGACAATTCACCCCTCCACTTT.

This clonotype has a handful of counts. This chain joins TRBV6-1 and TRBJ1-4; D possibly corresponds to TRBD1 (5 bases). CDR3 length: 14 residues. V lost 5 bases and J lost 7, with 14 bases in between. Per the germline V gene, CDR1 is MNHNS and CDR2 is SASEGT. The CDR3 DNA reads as TGTGCCAGCAGTTTTCAGGGTCACAGTGAAAAACTGTTTTTT. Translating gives CASSFQGHSEKLFF.

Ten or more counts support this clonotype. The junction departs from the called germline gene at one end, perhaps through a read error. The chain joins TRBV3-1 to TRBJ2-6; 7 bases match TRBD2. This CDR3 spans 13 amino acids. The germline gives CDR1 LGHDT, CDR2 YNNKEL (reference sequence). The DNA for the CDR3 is TGTGCCAGCAGCCAGGGAGGGGTCAACGTCCTGACTTTC. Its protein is CASSQGGVNVLTF. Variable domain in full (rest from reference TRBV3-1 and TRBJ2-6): DTAVSQTPKYLVTQMGNDKSIKCEQNLGHDTMYWYKQDSKKFLKIMFSYNNKELIINETVPNRFSPKSPDKAHLNLHINSLELGDSAVYFCASSQGGVNVLTFGAGSRLTVL.

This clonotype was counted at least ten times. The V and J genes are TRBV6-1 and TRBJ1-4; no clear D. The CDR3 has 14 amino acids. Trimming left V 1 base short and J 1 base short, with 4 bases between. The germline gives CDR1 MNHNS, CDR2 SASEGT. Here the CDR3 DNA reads TGTGCCAGCAGTGAAGGGGGAACTAATGAAAAACTGTTTTTT. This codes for CASSEGGTNEKLFF.

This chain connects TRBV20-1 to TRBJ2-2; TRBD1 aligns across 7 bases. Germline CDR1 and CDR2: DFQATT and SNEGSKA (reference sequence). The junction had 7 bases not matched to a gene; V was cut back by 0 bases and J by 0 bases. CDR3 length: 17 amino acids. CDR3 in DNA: TGCAGTGCTAGAGATCGACAGGGCCCCGCGAACACCGGGGAGCTGTTTTTT. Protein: CSARDRQGPANTGELFF.

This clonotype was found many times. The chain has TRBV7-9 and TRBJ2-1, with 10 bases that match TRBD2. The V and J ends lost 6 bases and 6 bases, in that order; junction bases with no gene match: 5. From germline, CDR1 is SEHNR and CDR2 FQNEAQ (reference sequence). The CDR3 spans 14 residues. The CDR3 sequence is CASSFSGRLNEQFF. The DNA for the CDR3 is TGTGCCAGCAGTTTTAGCGGGAGGCTCAATGAGCAGTTCTTC.

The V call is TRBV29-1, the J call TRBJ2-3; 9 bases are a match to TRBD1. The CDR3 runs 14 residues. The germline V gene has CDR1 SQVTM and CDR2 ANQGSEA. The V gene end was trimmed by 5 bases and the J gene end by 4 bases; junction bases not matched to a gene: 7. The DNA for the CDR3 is TGCAGCGTTACCGGGACAGGGATCGCAGATACGCAGTATTTT. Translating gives CSVTGTGIADTQYF.

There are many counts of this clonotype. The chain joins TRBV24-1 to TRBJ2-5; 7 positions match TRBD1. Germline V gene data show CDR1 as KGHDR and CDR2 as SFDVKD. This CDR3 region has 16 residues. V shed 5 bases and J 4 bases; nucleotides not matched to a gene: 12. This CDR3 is CATSGGTASGLETQYF. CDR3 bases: TGTGCCACCAGTGGGGGGACAGCGAGTGGGTTAGAGACCCAGTACTTC.

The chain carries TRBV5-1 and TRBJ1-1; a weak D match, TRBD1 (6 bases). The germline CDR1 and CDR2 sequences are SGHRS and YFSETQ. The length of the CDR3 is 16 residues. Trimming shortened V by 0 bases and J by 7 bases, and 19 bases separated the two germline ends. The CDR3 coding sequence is TGCGCCAGCAGCTTGGGCGACGGCGGGGGCACCCTTGAAGCTTTCTTT. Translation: CASSLGDGGGTLEAFF.

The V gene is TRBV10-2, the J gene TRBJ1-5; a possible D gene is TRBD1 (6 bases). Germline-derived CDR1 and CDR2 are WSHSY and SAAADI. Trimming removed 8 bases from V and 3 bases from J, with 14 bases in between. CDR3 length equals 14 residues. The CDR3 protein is CASRRDTINQPQHF. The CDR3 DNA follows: TGCGCCAGCCGCCGGGACACCATCAATCAGCCCCAGCATTTT.

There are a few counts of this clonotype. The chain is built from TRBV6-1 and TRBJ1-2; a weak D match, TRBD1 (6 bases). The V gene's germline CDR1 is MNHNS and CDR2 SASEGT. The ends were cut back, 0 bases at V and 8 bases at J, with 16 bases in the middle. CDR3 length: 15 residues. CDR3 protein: CASSEALGAPGGYTF. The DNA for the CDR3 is TGTGCCAGCAGTGAAGCGCTGGGGGCCCCGGGGGGCTACACCTTC.

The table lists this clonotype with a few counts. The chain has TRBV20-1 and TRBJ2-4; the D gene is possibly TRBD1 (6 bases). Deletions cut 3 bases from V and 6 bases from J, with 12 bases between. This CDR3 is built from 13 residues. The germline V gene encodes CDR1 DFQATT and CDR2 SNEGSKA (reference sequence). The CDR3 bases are TGCAGTGCTAGGGAGCAGGGGATAAACATTCAGTACTTC. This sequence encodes CSAREQGINIQYF.

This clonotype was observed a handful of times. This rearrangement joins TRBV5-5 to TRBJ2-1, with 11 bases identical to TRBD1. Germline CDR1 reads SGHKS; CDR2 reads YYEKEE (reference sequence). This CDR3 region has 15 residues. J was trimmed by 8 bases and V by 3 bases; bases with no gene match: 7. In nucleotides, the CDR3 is TGTGCCAGCAGCTCGAGGACAGGGGGCGTGGATGAGCAGTTCTTC. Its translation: CASSSRTGGVDEQFF.

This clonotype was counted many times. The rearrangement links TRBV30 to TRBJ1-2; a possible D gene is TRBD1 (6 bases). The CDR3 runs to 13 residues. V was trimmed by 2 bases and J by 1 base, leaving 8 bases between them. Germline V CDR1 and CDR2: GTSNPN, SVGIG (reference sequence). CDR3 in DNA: TGTGCCTGGAGTCCGGGACATAACTATGGCTACACCTTC. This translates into CAWSPGHNYGYTF.

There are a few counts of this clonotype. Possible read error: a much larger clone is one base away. The CDR3 DNA follows: TGTGCCAGCATGGCAGCCACTCCCCCCTACGGGCAGTACTTC. Translation gives CASMAATPPYGQYF. This sequence joins TRBV28 and TRBJ2-7, with D unresolved. The length of the CDR3 is 14 residues. Germline-derived CDR1 and CDR2 are MDHEN and SYDVKM.

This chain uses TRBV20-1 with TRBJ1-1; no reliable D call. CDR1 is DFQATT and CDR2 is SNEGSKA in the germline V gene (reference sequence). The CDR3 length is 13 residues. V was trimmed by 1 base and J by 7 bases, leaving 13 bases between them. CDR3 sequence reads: CSARVGGKGEAFF. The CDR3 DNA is TGCAGTGCTAGAGTGGGCGGGAAAGGTGAAGCTTTCTTT.

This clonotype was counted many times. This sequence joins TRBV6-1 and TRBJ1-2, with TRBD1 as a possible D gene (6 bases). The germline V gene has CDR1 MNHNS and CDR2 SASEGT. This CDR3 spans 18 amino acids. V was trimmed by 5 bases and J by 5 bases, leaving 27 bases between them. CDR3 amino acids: CASSPEILSQGPGYGYTF. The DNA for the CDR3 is TGTGCCAGCAGTCCCGAAATACTATCGCAGGGGCCTGGGTATGGCTACACCTTC.

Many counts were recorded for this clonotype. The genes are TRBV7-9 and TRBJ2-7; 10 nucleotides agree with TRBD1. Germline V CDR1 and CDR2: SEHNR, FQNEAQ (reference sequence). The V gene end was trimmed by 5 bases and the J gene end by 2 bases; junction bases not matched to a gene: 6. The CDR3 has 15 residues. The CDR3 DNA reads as TGTGCCAGCAGCCCGTCCGGGACAGGGGCCTACGAGCAGTACTTC. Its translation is CASSPSGTGAYEQYF. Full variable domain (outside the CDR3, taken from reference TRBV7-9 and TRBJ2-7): DTGVSQNPRHKITKRGQNVTFRCDPISEHNRLYWYRQTLGQGPEFLTYFQNEAQLEKSRLLSDRFSAERPKGSFSTLEIQRTEQGDSAMYLCASSPSGTGAYEQYFGPGTRLTVT.

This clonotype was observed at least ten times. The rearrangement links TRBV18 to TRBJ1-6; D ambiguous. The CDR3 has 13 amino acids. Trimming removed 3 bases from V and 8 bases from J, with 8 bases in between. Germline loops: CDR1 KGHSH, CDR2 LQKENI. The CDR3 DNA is TGTGCCAGCTCACCCGGACCTGATTCACCCCTCCACTTT. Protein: CASSPGPDSPLHF.

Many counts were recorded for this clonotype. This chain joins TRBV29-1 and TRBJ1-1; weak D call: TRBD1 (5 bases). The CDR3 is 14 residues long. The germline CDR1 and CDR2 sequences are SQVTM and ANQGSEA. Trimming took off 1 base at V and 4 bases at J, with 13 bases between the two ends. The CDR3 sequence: CSVEVTGVGTEAFF. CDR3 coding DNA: TGCAGCGTTGAAGTAACGGGGGTAGGCACTGAAGCTTTCTTT.

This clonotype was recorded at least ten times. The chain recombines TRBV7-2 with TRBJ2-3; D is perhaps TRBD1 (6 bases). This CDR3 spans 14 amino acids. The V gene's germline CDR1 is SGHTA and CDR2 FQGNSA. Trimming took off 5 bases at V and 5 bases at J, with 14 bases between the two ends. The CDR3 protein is CASSLTGSVDTQYF. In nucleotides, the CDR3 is TGTGCCAGCAGCCTAACAGGGTCGGTAGATACGCAGTATTTT.

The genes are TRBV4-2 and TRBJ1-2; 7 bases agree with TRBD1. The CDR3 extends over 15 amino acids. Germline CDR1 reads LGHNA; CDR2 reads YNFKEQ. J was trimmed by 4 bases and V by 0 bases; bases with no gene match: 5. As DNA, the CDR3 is TGTGCCAGCAGCCAAGACGGAGGGACAGCCTATGGCTACACCTTC. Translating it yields CASSQDGGTAYGYTF.

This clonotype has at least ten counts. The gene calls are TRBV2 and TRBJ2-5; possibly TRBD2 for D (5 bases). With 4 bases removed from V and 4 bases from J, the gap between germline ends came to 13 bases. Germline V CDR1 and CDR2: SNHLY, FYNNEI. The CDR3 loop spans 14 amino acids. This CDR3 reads CASSVRALGETQYF. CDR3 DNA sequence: TGTGCCAGCAGTGTGCGGGCATTGGGAGAGACCCAGTACTTC.